The 22 T cell receptor beta chains given below trace back to one sample, sequenced in a study of T-cell memory formation after mild COVID-19. TCRdb reprocessed the 5' RACE reads with MiXCR, giving one entry per CDR3 protein. Among roughly 130,000 distinct CDR3 sequences listed, about 18% were seen once. The sample consisted of PBMCs or a T cell subset sorted from them (not recorded which). The receptor set was obtained from a man aged 18 to 30 who had mild COVID-19 (a few samples of this study predate the infection). Cell type and time point are not known.

Only a few counts were recorded for this clonotype. The CDR3 DNA follows: TGCAGACTTACTTCGATGAACACTGAAGCTTTCTTT. It translates to CRLTSMNTEAFF. V is TRBV20-1 and J is TRBJ1-1; D ambiguous. Germline V gene data show CDR1 as DFQATT and CDR2 as SNEGSKA (reference sequence). The CDR3 is 12 residues long.

J is TRBJ2-2 and V is TRBV5-1; D gene uncertain. The V and J ends lost 0 bases and 0 bases respectively, with 12 bases between them. In germline, CDR1 is SGHRS, CDR2 YFSETQ. There are 17 residues in the CDR3. The CDR3 DNA is TGCGCCAGCAGCTTGGCCCTGGACGCCGCGAACACCGGGGAGCTGTTTTTT. Amino acids: CASSLALDAANTGELFF.

The sample holds a few counts of this clonotype. The rearrangement links TRBV4-2 to TRBJ1-1, with D uncertain. In germline, CDR1 is LGHNA, CDR2 YNFKEQ. This CDR3 has 15 residues. Trimming removed 2 bases from V and 4 bases from J, with 14 bases in between. CDR3 DNA sequence: TGTGCCAGCAGCCAACGTGAGGGAGGTGGCACTGAAGCTTTCTTT. It is translated as CASSQREGGGTEAFF.

The genes are TRBV5-6 and TRBJ2-5, with 11 nucleotides matching TRBD2. After removal of 1 base from V and 5 bases from J, the junction contained 4 bases not matched to a gene. The CDR3 covers 15 residues. CDR1 is SGHDT, CDR2 YYEEEE, per germline. CDR3 nucleotide sequence: TGTGCCAGCAGCTTGCCGACTAGCGGGGAGGAGACCCAGTACTTC. It encodes CASSLPTSGEETQYF.

The chain joins TRBV4-2 to TRBJ1-2; tentative D call: TRBD1 (5 bases). V was cut by 0 bases and J by 8 bases, with 10 bases left in between. This CDR3 has 13 amino acids. CDR1 is LGHNA, CDR2 YNFKEQ, per germline. The CDR3 here is CASSQDGREGYTF. DNA of the CDR3: TGTGCCAGCAGCCAAGACGGCAGGGAAGGCTACACCTTC.

In this sample, this clonotype turned up a few times. The genes are TRBV4-3 and TRBJ2-1; 8 bases are shared with TRBD2. Germline V CDR1 and CDR2: LGHNA, YSLEER. The CDR3 length is 18 residues. J was trimmed by 7 bases and V by 0 bases; bases with no gene match: 14. The CDR3 region is CASSQDSSRGLGHNEQFF. The CDR3 DNA reads TGCGCCAGCAGCCAAGATAGTTCACGGGGACTAGGCCATAATGAGCAGTTCTTC.

A few counts support this clonotype. CDR3 sequence reads: CASSLGPGDTQYF. In DNA, the CDR3 is TGTGCCAGCAGCTTAGGGCCCGGGGATACGCAGTATTTT. The chain is built from TRBV7-2 and TRBJ2-3; the D is unclear. The CDR3 spans 13 residues. Trimming removed 1 base at V and 6 bases at J, with 8 bases between. Germline CDR1 and CDR2: SGHTA and FQGNSA.

J is TRBJ2-3 and V is TRBV7-2; 7 nucleotides align to TRBD1. The ends lost 7 bases at V and 5 bases at J; junction bases unmatched: 12. The CDR3 is made up of 15 amino acids. CDR1 is SGHTA, CDR2 FQGNSA, per germline. CDR3 coding DNA: TGTGCCAGCACCAGAAACAGGGGCGGCATAGATACGCAGTATTTT. This gives the protein CASTRNRGGIDTQYF.

V and J are TRBV5-1 and TRBJ2-3; D unresolved. The germline V and J ends were trimmed by 7 bases and 6 bases, with 18 bases remaining between them. Germline V lookup: CDR1 SGHRS, CDR2 YFSETQ. The CDR3 is made up of 14 amino acids. The CDR3 region has the DNA TGCGCCAGCCGACTGATCCTGTCAGTGGATACGCAGTATTTT. Translation: CASRLILSVDTQYF.

This clonotype was recorded once. The gene calls are TRBV12-3 or TRBV12-4 and TRBJ1-2; D is undetermined. Trimming removed 4 bases from V and 3 bases from J, with 3 bases in between. CDR3 size: 11 residues. The CDR3, as DNA: TGTGCCAGCAGTTACGACTATGGCTACACCTTC. Translated: CASSYDYGYTF.

This clonotype occurred many times. The chain joins TRBV7-9 to TRBJ2-1, with D possibly being TRBD2 (5 bases). V lost 3 bases to trimming and J lost 1 base, with 10 bases between them. The CDR3 sequence is 15 residues long. In germline, CDR1 is SEHNR, CDR2 FQNEAQ (reference sequence). The CDR3 DNA sequence: TGTGCCAGCAGCTTCCGGGGATCATCCTACAATGAGCAGTTCTTC. Its translation is CASSFRGSSYNEQFF.

The chain recombines TRBV4-1 with TRBJ2-1; 11 bases align to TRBD2. The CDR3 extends over 19 amino acids. Germline CDR1 is MGHRA and CDR2 is YSYEKL. J was trimmed by 0 bases and V by 1 base; bases with no gene match: 8. DNA for the CDR3: TGCGCCAGCAGCCAAGTAGGGCTAGCGGGGGGCTTCTCCTACAATGAGCAGTTCTTC. It specifies CASSQVGLAGGFSYNEQFF.

This clonotype was seen only a few times. The V and J genes are TRBV5-1 and TRBJ2-1, with 11 nucleotides matching TRBD2. After removal of 4 bases from V and 5 bases from J, the junction contained 14 bases not matched to a gene. The germline V gene encodes CDR1 SGHRS and CDR2 YFSETQ. CDR3 length: 18 residues. CDR3: CASSTGGVAGGLNNEQFF. The DNA of the CDR3 is TGCGCCAGCAGCACCGGCGGAGTAGCGGGGGGGCTGAACAATGAGCAGTTCTTC.

The genes are TRBV4-1 and TRBJ1-6, with 10 positions matching TRBD1. J was trimmed by 10 bases and V by 1 base; bases with no gene match: 1. The length of the CDR3 is 14 residues. In germline, CDR1 is MGHRA, CDR2 YSYEKL. This CDR3 is CASSQGQGASPLHF. Here the CDR3 DNA reads TGCGCCAGCAGCCAAGGACAGGGGGCCTCACCCCTCCACTTT.

This clonotype was seen many times. The V gene is TRBV7-2, the J gene TRBJ2-2, with 8 positions matching TRBD1. Germline V gene data show CDR1 as SGHTA and CDR2 as FQGNSA. This CDR3 is 17 amino acids long. V lost 4 bases and J lost 5; bases outside the gene matches: 12. The CDR3 loop reads CASSSALRDRTTGELFF. The DNA for the CDR3 is TGTGCCAGCAGCTCGGCTCTCCGGGACAGGACTACCGGGGAGCTGTTTTTT.

The chain is built from TRBV7-9 and TRBJ1-2; D might be TRBD1 (5 bases). The ends were cut back, 0 bases at V and 6 bases at J, with 8 bases in the middle. Germline V lookup: CDR1 SEHNR, CDR2 FQNEAQ (reference sequence). The CDR3 has 13 amino acids. In DNA form, the CDR3 reads TGTGCCAGCAGCTTAGCGGGGGAGGATGGCTACACCTTC. Translation gives CASSLAGEDGYTF.

This clonotype was seen a handful of times. The chain carries TRBV12-3 or TRBV12-4 and TRBJ1-2; D not certain. The ends were cut back, 3 bases at V and 5 bases at J, with 7 bases in the middle. This CDR3 region has 12 residues. CDR3 protein: CASSFAGYGYTF. CDR3 nucleotides: TGTGCCAGCAGTTTTGCCGGGTATGGCTACACCTTC.

This clonotype was detected only a few times. The gene calls are TRBV4-3 and TRBJ2-7, with TRBD1 identical over 7 bases. The V segment lost 3 bases and the J segment 5 bases; nucleotides outside the gene matches: 13. The CDR3 is 16 residues long. CDR1 LGHNA and CDR2 YSLEER come from the germline V gene. CDR3 region: CASSQKQDRRGNEQYV. CDR3 bases: TGCGCCAGCAGCCAGAAACAGGACAGGCGTGGCAACGAGCAGTACGTC.

This clonotype has just a few counts. The chain is built from TRBV4-3 and TRBJ2-3, with D perhaps given as TRBD1 or TRBD2 (5 bases each). This CDR3 region has 14 residues. The germline CDR1 and CDR2 sequences are LGHNA and YSLEER. Between the trimmed V and J ends, which lost 3 bases and 2 bases, there was a span of 9 bases. The CDR3 here is CASSHGGFTDTQYF. CDR3 coding DNA: TGCGCCAGCAGCCATGGGGGTTTCACAGATACGCAGTATTTT.

This clonotype was seen once. In DNA, the CDR3 is TGTGCCAGCAGCTCTTCCTACGAGCAGTACGTC. It encodes CASSSSYEQYV. The chain uses TRBV28 and TRBJ2-7; D is ambiguous. The germline V gene encodes CDR1 MDHEN and CDR2 SYDVKM. The CDR3 extends over 11 amino acids. V lost 6 bases and J 1 base, leaving 4 bases between the germline ends.

This clonotype was detected a few times. The chain recombines TRBV9 with TRBJ1-2; possibly TRBD1 for D (5 bases). The CDR3 has 17 amino acids. The V end was cut by 4 bases, the J end by 8 bases, with 27 bases between. Per the germline V gene, CDR1 is SGDLS and CDR2 is YYNGEE. The CDR3 here is CASSPWGGASLPGGYTF. The DNA of the CDR3 is TGTGCCAGCAGCCCCTGGGGCGGAGCCTCACTACCGGGAGGCTACACCTTC. Variable domain in full (rest from reference TRBV9 and TRBJ1-2): DSGVTQTPKHLITATGQRVTLRCSPRSGDLSVYWYQQSLDQGLQFLIQYYNGEERAKGNILERFSAQQFPDLHSELNLSSLELGDSALYFCASSPWGGASLPGGYTFGSGTRLTVV.

Here the CDR3 reads CSASPGGAPNEQFF. The CDR3 region has the DNA TGCAGTGCTAGCCCCGGGGGGGCTCCCAATGAGCAGTTCTTC. This sequence joins TRBV20-1 and TRBJ2-1; 8 nucleotides align to TRBD2. The V segment lost 3 bases and the J segment 6 bases; nucleotides outside the gene matches: 7. The CDR3 totals 14 residues. Per the germline V gene, CDR1 is DFQATT and CDR2 is SNEGSKA (reference sequence).